This section outlines one T cell receptor beta chain sequence together with its context. Germline values: CDR1 SGHTA, CDR2 FQGTGA. The CDR3 spans 13 residues. V lost 5 bases, J lost 6 bases, and 4 bases stayed unmatched. The sample originates from a study of chronic HIV infection and antiretroviral therapy. Each CDR3 protein gets one entry after TCRdb re-called the 5' RACE reads with MiXCR. This table holds approximately 30,000 distinct CDR3 sequences, around 8.6% found once. The V and J genes are TRBV7-3 and TRBJ2-3; TRBD1 matches 8 bases. The sample consisted of peripheral blood. This sequence originates from an adult who had HIV and had not received antiretroviral therapy, or was an uninfected healthy control (not recorded which). CDR3 DNA: TGTGCCAGCAGCCCAGGGACAGGCGATACGCAGTATTTT. It encodes CASSPGTGDTQYF.